The 13 T cell receptor beta chains in this list originate from one sample, sequenced in a study of human T cells and chemical hapten exposure. Via MiXCR, TCRdb re-called the RACE reads, giving one row per CDR3 protein. The sample carries over 55,000 distinct CDR3 sequences, approximately 13% recorded once. Time point specified: patch test 3, about 24 weeks after DPC sensitization. Described treatment: therapeutic diphenylcyclopropenone sensitization with weekly scalp DPC. The sequencing here drew on whole blood, taken in connection with sensitization to the hapten diphenylcyclopropenone (DPC). The receptor set was obtained from a man younger than 40 with alopecia areata. Some clones in this sample may be carry-over from other donors' samples.

The table lists this clonotype with a few counts. This chain uses TRBV24-1 with TRBJ2-3; perhaps TRBD2 as D (6 bases). The ends were cut back, 3 bases at V and 6 bases at J, with 18 bases in the middle. The germline V gene has CDR1 KGHDR and CDR2 SFDVKD. The CDR3 has 16 residues. This CDR3 reads CATSDPLRKGRDTQYF. The DNA for the CDR3 is TGTGCCACCAGTGATCCCCTTCGAAAAGGGAGGGATACGCAGTATTTT.

The CDR3 region has the DNA TGTGCCAGCAGTGGCGACAGGGAACCTCTCTACGAGCAGTACTTC. This codes for CASSGDREPLYEQYF. The chain carries TRBV27 and TRBJ2-7; 7 bases align to TRBD1. This CDR3 is built from 15 residues. The V and J ends lost 5 bases and 3 bases, in that order; junction bases with no gene match: 10. Germline-derived CDR1 and CDR2 are MNHEY and SMNVEV (reference sequence).

CDR3 nucleotides: TGTGCTAGTGGTTTTGGGTCACCCATATCTGGGGCCAACGTCCTGACTTTC. Translating it yields CASGFGSPISGANVLTF. The chain is built from TRBV12-5 and TRBJ2-6, with D unresolved. V shed 3 bases and J shed 1 base, with 13 bases lying between them. CDR1 and CDR2 from the germline V gene are LGHNT and FRNRAP. The CDR3 contains 17 residues.

This clonotype was recorded a few times. The chain recombines TRBV28 with TRBJ2-5; D is tentatively TRBD1 or TRBD2 (5 bases each). Germline-derived CDR1 and CDR2 are MDHEN and SYDVKM. V shed 3 bases and J shed 7 bases, with 12 bases lying between them. The CDR3 runs 13 residues. Here the CDR3 reads CASSLGPPSTQYF. Here the CDR3 DNA reads TGTGCCAGCAGTTTGGGACCCCCCTCGACCCAGTACTTC.

This clonotype was picked up a small number of times. The rearrangement joins TRBV7-2 to TRBJ2-1; TRBD2 matches at 12 bases. Germline V lookup: CDR1 SGHTA, CDR2 FQGNSA. V was pared by 3 bases and J by 4 bases, with 16 bases of the junction left unmatched. The CDR3 is 20 residues long. The CDR3 region has the DNA TGTGCCAGCAGCTTCCCTAAGACTAGCGGGGGAGCAACCACATACAATGAGCAGTTCTTC. It translates to CASSFPKTSGGATTYNEQFF.

The rearrangement links TRBV12-3 or TRBV12-4 to TRBJ2-7, with D possibly being TRBD1 or TRBD2 (5 bases each). The CDR3 extends over 13 amino acids. Between the trimmed V and J ends, which lost 5 bases and 2 bases, there was a span of 10 bases. The CDR3, as DNA: TGTGCCAGCAGTACGGGACGGCCCTACGAGCAGTACTTC. As protein: CASSTGRPYEQYF.

This clonotype was counted many times. The chain combines TRBV7-8 with TRBJ1-6; 7 nucleotides line up with TRBD1. There are 14 residues in the CDR3. Germline V gene lookup returns CDR1 SGHVS and CDR2 FQNEAQ. V shed 3 bases, J shed 6 bases, and the junction held 2 bases outside the gene matches. CDR3: CASSLGQINSPLHF. CDR3 DNA sequence: TGTGCCAGCAGCTTGGGACAGATTAATTCACCCCTCCACTTT.

This clonotype was detected ten times or more. This rearrangement joins TRBV20-1 to TRBJ2-7, with 7 bases that match TRBD1. Looked up from germline, CDR1 is DFQATT and CDR2 is SNEGSKA (reference sequence). The CDR3 length is 15 residues. V dropped 3 bases and J dropped 3; count of bases not matched to a gene: 11. CDR3 in amino acids: CSASPATGMGYEQYF. The CDR3 region has the DNA TGCAGTGCTAGCCCCGCGACAGGGATGGGCTACGAGCAGTACTTC.

This clonotype was seen many times. The chain carries TRBV29-1 and TRBJ1-2; D is uncertain. This CDR3 has 11 residues. Per germline, CDR1 SQVTM and CDR2 ANQGSEA. V gave up 4 bases and J gave up 6 bases, with 9 bases separating them. As DNA, the CDR3 is TGCAGCGTTGGTGGCATCGATGGCTACACCTTC. As protein: CSVGGIDGYTF. Combining the CDR3 with reference TRBV29-1 and TRBJ1-2 gives the whole variable domain SAVISQKPSRDICQRGTSLTIQCQVDSQVTMMFWYRQQPGQSLTLIATANQGSEATYESGFVIDKFPISRPNLTFSTLTVSNMSPEDSSIYLCSVGGIDGYTFGSGTRLTVV.

The chain combines TRBV7-2 with TRBJ1-2; TRBD1 matches at 7 bases. Germline CDR1 SGHTA, CDR2 FQGNSA. After removal of 4 bases from V and 3 bases from J, the junction contained 5 bases not matched to a gene. This CDR3 comprises 14 residues. The CDR3 region has the DNA TGTGCCAGCAGCTCCGACGGACAGGACTATGGCTACACCTTC. This gives the protein CASSSDGQDYGYTF.

In this sample, this clonotype turned up many times. The V call is TRBV7-2, the J call TRBJ2-1; TRBD2 might be the D (6 bases). The CDR3 spans 15 residues. The V gene lost 2 bases and the J gene lost 8 bases, with 16 bases spanning the gap. From germline, CDR1 is SGHTA and CDR2 FQGNSA. The CDR3 protein is CASSLFATGGHEQFF. In DNA, the CDR3 is TGTGCCAGCAGCTTATTTGCCACAGGAGGGCATGAGCAGTTCTTC.

This clonotype was detected ten times or more. This chain connects TRBV7-6 to TRBJ2-7; D unclear. The CDR3 is 13 amino acids. Germline CDR1 and CDR2: SGHVS and FNYEAQ. Trimming stripped 0 bases from V and 4 bases from J, with 7 bases between. CDR3 sequence (DNA): TGTGCCAGCAGCTTAGCGAAACGATACGAGCAGTACTTC. Translation: CASSLAKRYEQYF.

A few counts support this clonotype. The chain links TRBV30 to TRBJ1-5; D unresolved. This CDR3 contains 12 residues. The germline V and J ends were trimmed by 2 bases and 8 bases, with 10 bases remaining between them. Germline assignment: CDR1 GTSNPN and CDR2 SVGIG (reference sequence). DNA for the CDR3: TGTGCCTGGAGTAGGGATCGTGAGCCCCAGCATTTT. Amino acid sequence: CAWSRDREPQHF.